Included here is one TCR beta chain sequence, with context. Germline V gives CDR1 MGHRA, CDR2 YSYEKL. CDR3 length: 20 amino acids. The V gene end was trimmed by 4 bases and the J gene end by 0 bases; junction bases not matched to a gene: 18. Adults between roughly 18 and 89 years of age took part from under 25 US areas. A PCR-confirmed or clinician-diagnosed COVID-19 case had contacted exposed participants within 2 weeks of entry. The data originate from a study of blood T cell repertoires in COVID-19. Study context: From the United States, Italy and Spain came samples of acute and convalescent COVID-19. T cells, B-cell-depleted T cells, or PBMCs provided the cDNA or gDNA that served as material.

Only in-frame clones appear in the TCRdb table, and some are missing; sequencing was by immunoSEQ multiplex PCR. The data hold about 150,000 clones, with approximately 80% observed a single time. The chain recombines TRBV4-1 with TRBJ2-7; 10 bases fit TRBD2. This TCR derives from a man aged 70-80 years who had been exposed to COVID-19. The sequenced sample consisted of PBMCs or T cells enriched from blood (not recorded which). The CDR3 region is CASSLIRTSGGPLSSYEQYF. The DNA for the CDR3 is TGCGCCAGCAGCCTAATACGGACTAGCGGAGGCCCCTTGAGCTCCTACGAGCAGTACTTC.